Listed below are T cell receptor beta chains from one sample, sequenced in a study of vaccination and CD4 T cells after COVID-19. Their recognized antigens are unknown. From the PCR reads, TCRdb called clonotypes with MiXCR, one entry per CDR3 protein. The sample has over 15,000 distinct CDR3 sequences, roughly 51% seen once. Sequenced here: cultured CD4+ T cells from blood, sampled after SARS-CoV-2 vaccination. The receptors were gathered from a human donor with COVID-19. Both conserved end residues are part of each CDR3. D genes are given only for firm matches. Clone sizes are given selectively: once, few, many, or a class where the clone is expanded.

J gene: TRBJ2-7; CDR3 length: 12; D gene: -; clone size: few; V gene: TRBV7-4; CDR3 protein: CASSQTTFEQYF; CDR3 DNA: TGTGCCAGCAGCCAAACGACTTTCGAGCAGTACTTC
J gene: TRBJ1-6; CDR3 length: 9; D gene: -; clone size: few; V gene: TRBV30; CDR3 protein: CALNSPLHF; CDR3 DNA: TGTGCCTTAAATTCACCCCTCCACTTT
J gene: TRBJ2-1; CDR3 length: 16; D gene: TRBD2; clone size: -; V gene: TRBV2; CDR3 protein: CASRPLAGDFGNEQFF; CDR3 DNA: TGTGCCAGCAGACCACTAGCGGGGGATTTTGGCAATGAGCAGTTCTTC
J gene: TRBJ2-3; CDR3 length: 14; D gene: TRBD2; clone size: -; V gene: TRBV20-1; CDR3 protein: CSARKRGYTDTQYF; CDR3 DNA: TGCAGTGCTAGAAAGCGGGGGTACACAGATACGCAGTATTTT
J gene: TRBJ2-7; CDR3 length: 14; D gene: TRBD2; clone size: -; V gene: TRBV20-1; CDR3 protein: CSATNSGGADEQYF; CDR3 DNA: TGCAGTGCGACTAATAGCGGGGGGGCAGACGAGCAGTACTTC
J gene: TRBJ2-5; CDR3 length: 12; D gene: -; clone size: -; V gene: TRBV29-1; CDR3 protein: CSVGGTVETQYF; CDR3 DNA: TGCAGCGTGGGGGGGACAGTCGAGACCCAGTACTTC
J gene: TRBJ2-3; CDR3 length: 15; D gene: -; clone size: few; V gene: TRBV7-2; CDR3 protein: CASSSRGQYTDTQYF; CDR3 DNA: TGTGCCAGCAGCTCCCGGGGGCAATACACAGATACGCAGTATTTT
J gene: TRBJ2-3; CDR3 length: 13; D gene: -; clone size: -; V gene: TRBV7-3; CDR3 protein: CASSLDGTDTQYF; CDR3 DNA: TGTGCCAGCAGCTTAGACGGGACAGATACGCAGTATTTT
J gene: TRBJ1-2; CDR3 length: 17; D gene: -; clone size: -; V gene: TRBV27; CDR3 protein: CASSPLRTAGGNYGYTF; CDR3 DNA: TGTGCCAGCAGTCCCCTTCGAACGGCCGGGGGTAACTATGGCTACACCTTC
J gene: TRBJ2-3; CDR3 length: 15; D gene: -; clone size: -; V gene: TRBV27; CDR3 protein: CASSLGQVLTDTQYF; CDR3 DNA: TGTGCCAGCAGTTTAGGGCAGGTTCTAACAGATACGCAGTATTTT
J gene: TRBJ1-5; CDR3 length: 14; D gene: -; clone size: few; V gene: TRBV20-1; CDR3 protein: CSARVQYNNQPQHF; CDR3 DNA: TGCAGTGCTAGAGTTCAGTACAATAATCAGCCCCAGCATTTT
J gene: TRBJ2-7; CDR3 length: 15; D gene: -; clone size: -; V gene: TRBV7-9; CDR3 protein: CASSLSPDSSYEQYF; CDR3 DNA: TGTGCCAGCAGCTTGTCGCCCGACAGCTCCTACGAGCAGTACTTC
J gene: TRBJ2-7; CDR3 length: 15; D gene: -; clone size: -; V gene: TRBV6-1; CDR3 protein: CASSATGSRDYEQYF; CDR3 DNA: TGTGCCAGCAGCGCAACAGGGTCCCGAGACTACGAGCAGTACTTC
J gene: TRBJ1-2; CDR3 length: 15; D gene: -; clone size: -; V gene: TRBV7-9; CDR3 protein: CASSPSGGGNYGYTF; CDR3 DNA: TGTGCCAGCAGCCCAAGTGGGGGGGGTAACTATGGCTACACCTTC
J gene: TRBJ1-2; CDR3 length: 15; D gene: -; clone size: -; V gene: TRBV7-2; CDR3 protein: CASSRRDSLKGGYTF; CDR3 DNA: TGTGCCAGCAGCAGGAGAGACAGTCTCAAGGGGGGCTACACCTTC
J gene: TRBJ2-5; CDR3 length: 17; D gene: TRBD2; clone size: -; V gene: TRBV5-5; CDR3 protein: CASSLALAGGLQETQYF; CDR3 DNA: TGTGCCAGCAGCTTGGCACTAGCGGGGGGCCTACAAGAGACCCAGTACTTC
J gene: TRBJ2-4; CDR3 length: 14; D gene: -; clone size: -; V gene: TRBV20-1; CDR3 protein: CSARDTSGTFIQYF; CDR3 DNA: TGCAGTGCTAGAGATACGTCCGGGACATTCATTCAGTACTTC
J gene: TRBJ1-5; CDR3 length: 15; D gene: -; clone size: -; V gene: TRBV20-1; CDR3 protein: CSAVRGDTKNQPQHF; CDR3 DNA: TGCAGTGCTGTGCGTGGGGACACCAAGAATCAGCCCCAGCATTTT
J gene: TRBJ2-1; CDR3 length: 18; D gene: TRBD2; clone size: -; V gene: TRBV7-8; CDR3 protein: CASSLAGTSGGTHNEQFF; CDR3 DNA: TGTGCCAGCAGCTTAGCGGGGACTAGCGGGGGGACTCACAATGAGCAGTTCTTC
J gene: TRBJ2-3; CDR3 length: 18; D gene: -; clone size: -; V gene: TRBV21-1; CDR3 protein: CASSNRDRPFIGTDTQYF; CDR3 DNA: TGTGCCAGCAGCAATCGGGACAGACCGTTCATAGGCACAGATACGCAGTATTTT
J gene: TRBJ1-2; CDR3 length: 13; D gene: TRBD1; clone size: -; V gene: TRBV6-1; CDR3 protein: CASSPGTGYGYTF; CDR3 DNA: TGTGCCAGCAGTCCCGGGACAGGGTATGGCTACACCTTC
J gene: TRBJ2-5; CDR3 length: 16; D gene: TRBD1; clone size: few; V gene: TRBV20-1; CDR3 protein: CSARGKGQGAAETQYF; CDR3 DNA: TGCAGTGCTAGAGGAAAAGGACAGGGGGCGGCGGAGACCCAGTACTTC
J gene: TRBJ2-6; CDR3 length: 18; D gene: TRBD1; clone size: -; V gene: TRBV7-2; CDR3 protein: CASSLVGTGGSGANVLTF; CDR3 DNA: TGTGCCAGCAGCTTAGTTGGGACAGGGGGCTCTGGGGCCAACGTCCTGACTTTC
J gene: TRBJ1-2; CDR3 length: 14; D gene: -; clone size: few; V gene: TRBV14; CDR3 protein: CASSQDRGRYGYTF; CDR3 DNA: TGTGCCAGCAGCCAAGATAGAGGCCGCTATGGCTACACCTTC
J gene: TRBJ1-5; CDR3 length: 15; D gene: TRBD1; clone size: few; V gene: TRBV24-1; CDR3 protein: CATRATGGGNQPQHF; CDR3 DNA: TGTGCCACCCGTGCTACAGGGGGCGGCAATCAGCCCCAGCATTTT
J gene: TRBJ2-5; CDR3 length: 15; D gene: TRBD2; clone size: few; V gene: TRBV5-4; CDR3 protein: CASSSLPTSAETQYF; CDR3 DNA: TGTGCCAGCAGCTCGCTCCCGACTAGCGCGGAGACCCAGTACTTC
J gene: TRBJ2-4; CDR3 length: 12; D gene: -; clone size: -; V gene: TRBV5-1; CDR3 protein: CASSLGQGIQYF; CDR3 DNA: TGCGCCAGCAGCTTGGGCCAGGGCATTCAGTACTTC
J gene: TRBJ2-7; CDR3 length: 13; D gene: TRBD1; clone size: -; V gene: TRBV20-1; CDR3 protein: CSARQGAMYEQYF; CDR3 DNA: TGCAGTGCTAGGCAGGGGGCGATGTACGAGCAGTACTTC
J gene: TRBJ1-2; CDR3 length: 13; D gene: -; clone size: -; V gene: TRBV6-1; CDR3 protein: CASSPDSRYGYTF; CDR3 DNA: TGTGCCAGCAGTCCAGACAGCCGCTATGGCTACACCTTC
J gene: TRBJ1-2; CDR3 length: 14; D gene: -; clone size: few; V gene: TRBV6-1; CDR3 protein: CASTTTDWAYGYTF; CDR3 DNA: TGTGCCAGCACCACGACAGACTGGGCCTATGGCTACACCTTC
J gene: TRBJ2-2; CDR3 length: 15; D gene: TRBD2; clone size: few; V gene: TRBV20-1; CDR3 protein: CSASRTSGGAGELFF; CDR3 DNA: TGCAGTGCTAGCAGGACTAGCGGGGGGGCCGGGGAGCTGTTTTTT
J gene: TRBJ1-5; CDR3 length: 15; D gene: TRBD1; clone size: few; V gene: TRBV7-2; CDR3 protein: CASSSVGQAPGPQHF; CDR3 DNA: TGTGCCAGCAGCTCGGTAGGACAGGCGCCGGGGCCCCAGCATTTT
J gene: TRBJ2-3; CDR3 length: 16; D gene: -; clone size: few; V gene: TRBV12-3/TRBV12-4; CDR3 protein: CASSDSGGLLTDTQYF; CDR3 DNA: TGTGCCAGCAGTGATTCTGGGGGTCTCCTCACAGATACGCAGTATTTT
J gene: TRBJ1-2; CDR3 length: 13; D gene: -; clone size: -; V gene: TRBV5-1; CDR3 protein: CASSFRAVEGYTF; CDR3 DNA: TGCGCCAGCAGCTTCCGGGCAGTTGAAGGCTACACCTTC
J gene: TRBJ1-1; CDR3 length: 14; D gene: TRBD1; clone size: -; V gene: TRBV5-1; CDR3 protein: CASASTGVNTEAFF; CDR3 DNA: TGCGCCAGCGCGTCGACAGGGGTGAACACTGAAGCTTTCTTT
J gene: TRBJ1-2; CDR3 length: 13; D gene: -; clone size: few; V gene: TRBV6-1; CDR3 protein: CASSEAGERGYTF; CDR3 DNA: TGTGCCAGCAGTGAAGCAGGGGAACGTGGCTACACCTTC
J gene: TRBJ1-2; CDR3 length: 13; D gene: -; clone size: -; V gene: TRBV7-6; CDR3 protein: CASSLAGGMSYTF; CDR3 DNA: TGTGCCAGCAGCTTAGCGGGGGGAATGAGCTACACCTTC
J gene: TRBJ2-3; CDR3 length: 15; D gene: -; clone size: -; V gene: TRBV14; CDR3 protein: CASSRRGPSTDTQYF; CDR3 DNA: TGTGCCAGCAGCAGAAGAGGGCCTAGCACAGATACGCAGTATTTT
J gene: TRBJ1-6; CDR3 length: 14; D gene: TRBD1; clone size: -; V gene: TRBV18; CDR3 protein: CASSQGAIASPLHF; CDR3 DNA: TGTGCCAGCTCCCAGGGGGCGATTGCTTCACCCCTCCACTTT
J gene: TRBJ1-6; CDR3 length: 15; D gene: TRBD1; clone size: few; V gene: TRBV6-2/TRBV6-3; CDR3 protein: CASTDRTGGNSPLHF; CDR3 DNA: TGTGCCAGCACCGACCGGACAGGCGGTAATTCACCCCTCCACTTT
J gene: TRBJ2-5; CDR3 length: 13; D gene: TRBD1; clone size: -; V gene: TRBV20-1; CDR3 protein: CSAFLTGAETQYF; CDR3 DNA: TGCAGTGCTTTTCTCACAGGGGCAGAGACCCAGTACTTC
J gene: TRBJ1-6; CDR3 length: 15; D gene: -; clone size: -; V gene: TRBV20-1; CDR3 protein: CSARVRLSYNSPLHF; CDR3 DNA: TGCAGTGCTAGAGTCAGGTTGTCCTATAATTCACCCCTCCACTTT
J gene: TRBJ2-3; CDR3 length: 15; D gene: TRBD1; clone size: few; V gene: TRBV2; CDR3 protein: CASSTDRVGTDTQYF; CDR3 DNA: TGTGCCAGCAGTACTGACAGGGTGGGCACAGATACGCAGTATTTT